A single sample is the source of the 4 T cell receptor beta chains below, sequenced in a study of blood T cell repertoires in COVID-19. Profiled with immunoSEQ multiplex PCR; TCRdb holds only in-frame clones, not every one. The data contain about 140,000 clones, about 80% of them seen just once; the ten biggest clones take up around 4%. Sequencing was done on a sample of peripheral blood. These receptors originate from a woman in her sixties with acute or convalescent COVID-19.

The chain is built from TRBV11-3 and TRBJ2-5; D uncertain. CDR3 length equals 15 residues. Germline values: CDR1 SGHNT, CDR2 YENEEA. V was shortened by 1 base and J by 2 bases, with 11 bases between the two germline ends. CDR3 in DNA: TGTGCCAGCAGCTTAGGTACAGACATTCAAGAGACCCAGTACTTC. Its translation is CASSLGTDIQETQYF. Combining the CDR3 with reference TRBV11-3 and TRBJ2-5 gives the whole variable domain EAGVVQSPRYKIIEKKQPVAFWCNPISGHNTLYWYLQNLGQGPELLIRYENEEAVDDSQLPKDRFSAERLKGVDSTLKIQPAELGDSAVYLCASSLGTDIQETQYFGPGTRLLVL.

J is TRBJ2-7 and V is TRBV4-1; 10 nucleotides match TRBD2. Germline trimming cut 0 bases from V and 3 bases from J; bases unmatched to any gene: 5. Germline V lookup: CDR1 MGHRA, CDR2 YSYEKL. The CDR3 extends over 16 amino acids. The CDR3 protein is CASSQELAGNHYEQYF. As DNA, the CDR3 is TGCGCCAGCAGCCAAGAACTAGCGGGAAACCACTACGAGCAGTACTTC.

V is TRBV20-1 and J is TRBJ2-7; TRBD1 might be the D (6 bases). Per the germline V gene, CDR1 is DFQATT and CDR2 is SNEGSKA (reference sequence). Trimming left V 3 bases short and J 6 bases short, with 12 bases between. CDR3 size: 12 residues. CDR3 amino acids: CSASAGVGEQYF. The CDR3 nucleotides are TGCAGTGCTAGTGCAGGGGTGGGCGAGCAGTACTTC.

The chain employs TRBV28 and TRBJ1-6; D uncertain. The CDR3 totals 15 residues. V dropped 3 bases and J dropped 3 bases, with 9 bases sitting between them. The germline gives CDR1 MDHEN, CDR2 SYDVKM. The CDR3 region has the DNA TGTGCCAGCAGTTTGGATCAGGACTATAATTCACCCCTCCACTTT. Encoded protein: CASSLDQDYNSPLHF.